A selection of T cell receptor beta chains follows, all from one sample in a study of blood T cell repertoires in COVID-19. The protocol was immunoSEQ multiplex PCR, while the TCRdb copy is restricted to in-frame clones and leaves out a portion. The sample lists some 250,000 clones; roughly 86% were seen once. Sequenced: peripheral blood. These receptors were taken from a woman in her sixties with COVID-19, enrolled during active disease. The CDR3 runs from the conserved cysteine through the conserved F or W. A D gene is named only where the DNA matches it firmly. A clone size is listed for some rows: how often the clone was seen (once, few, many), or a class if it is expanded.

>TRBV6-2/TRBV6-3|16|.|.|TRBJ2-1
CASSYRGFLTGDEQFF
TGTGCCAGCAGTTACAGGGGGTTCTTAACCGGGGATGAGCAGTTCTTC
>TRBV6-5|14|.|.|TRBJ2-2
CASSYSRVLGELFF
TGTGCCAGCAGTTACTCGAGGGTTCTCGGGGAGCTGTTTTTT
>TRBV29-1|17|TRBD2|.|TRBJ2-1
CSVDGRQSSGLIDEQFF
TGCAGCGTTGACGGGAGGCAGTCTAGCGGGCTAATCGATGAGCAGTTCTTC
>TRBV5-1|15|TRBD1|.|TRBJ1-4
CASSLADRSNEKLFF
TGCGCCAGCAGCTTGGCGGACAGGAGTAATGAAAAACTGTTTTTT
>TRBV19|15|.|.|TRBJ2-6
CASREQNSGANVLTF
TGTGCCAGTAGGGAGCAAAACTCTGGGGCCAACGTCCTGACTTTC
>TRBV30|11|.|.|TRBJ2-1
CAWSERYEQFF
TGTGCCTGGAGTGAGCGATATGAGCAGTTCTTC
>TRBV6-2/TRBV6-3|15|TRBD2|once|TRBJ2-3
CASSRPSGRTDTQYF
TGTGCCAGCAGTCGACCGAGCGGGAGGACAGATACGCAGTATTTT
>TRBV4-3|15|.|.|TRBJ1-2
CASSQDLPGYYGYTF
TGCGCCAGCAGCCAAGATCTACCAGGCTACTATGGCTACACCTTC
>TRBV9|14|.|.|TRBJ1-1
CASSVGTSNTEAFF
TGTGCCAGCAGCGTCGGGACTTCGAACACTGAAGCTTTCTTT
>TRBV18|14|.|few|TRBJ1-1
CASSIDRRNTEAFF
TGTGCCAGCTCAATTGACAGAAGAAACACTGAAGCTTTCTTT
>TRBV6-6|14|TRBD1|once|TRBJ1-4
CASSPGQGNEKLFF
TGTGCCAGCAGTCCCGGACAGGGTAATGAAAAACTGTTTTTT
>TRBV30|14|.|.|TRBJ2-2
CAWSVLAITGELFF
TGTGCCTGGAGTGTACTAGCTATTACCGGGGAGCTGTTTTTT
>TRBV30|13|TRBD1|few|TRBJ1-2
CASTTGGFNGYTF
TGTGCCAGTACGACAGGGGGGTTTAATGGCTACACCTTC
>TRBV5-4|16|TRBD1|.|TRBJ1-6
CASSTSGTVKDSPLHF
TGTGCCAGCAGCACATCCGGGACAGTGAAGGATTCACCCCTCCACTTT
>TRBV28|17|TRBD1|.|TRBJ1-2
CASSSIYRDRGLQGYTF
TGTGCCAGCAGTTCTATCTACCGGGACAGGGGGCTTCAAGGCTACACCTTC
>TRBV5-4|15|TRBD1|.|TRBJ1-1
CASSLPTGEGTEAFF
TGTGCCAGCAGCTTGCCGACAGGGGAAGGCACTGAAGCTTTCTTT
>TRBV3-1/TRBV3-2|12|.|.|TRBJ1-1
CASSQVRGEAFF
TGTGCCAGCAGCCAAGTAAGGGGGGAAGCTTTCTTT
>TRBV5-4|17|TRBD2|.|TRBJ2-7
CASSLGGLAGELGEQYF
TGTGCCAGCAGCTTGGGGGGACTAGCGGGAGAGTTAGGCGAGCAGTACTTC
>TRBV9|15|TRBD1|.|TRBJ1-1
CASSPRGGTGTEAFF
TGTGCCAGCAGCCCCCGGGGGGGGACAGGGACTGAAGCTTTCTTT
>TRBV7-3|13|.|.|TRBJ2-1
CASSSPNRDEQFF
TGTGCCAGCAGCTCTCCGAACCGCGATGAGCAGTTCTTC
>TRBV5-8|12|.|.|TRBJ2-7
CASSLFSRGQYF
TGTGCCAGCAGCTTGTTTAGCCGAGGGCAGTACTTC
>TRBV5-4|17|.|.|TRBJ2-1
CASSLGGMTRGYNEQFF
TGTGCCAGCAGCTTGGGCGGAATGACTAGAGGTTACAATGAGCAGTTCTTC
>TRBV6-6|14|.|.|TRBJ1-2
CASIFPGQNYGYTF
TGTGCCAGCATCTTTCCAGGACAGAACTATGGCTACACCTTC
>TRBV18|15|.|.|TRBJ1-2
CASSPPGEVRYGYTF
TGTGCCAGCTCACCACCTGGGGAGGTCCGCTATGGCTACACCTTC
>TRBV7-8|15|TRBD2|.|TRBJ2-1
CASSTLAGGVGEQFF
TGTGCCAGCAGCACACTAGCGGGAGGAGTGGGTGAGCAGTTCTTC
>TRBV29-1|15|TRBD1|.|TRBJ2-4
CSVEERDRAKNIQYF
TGCAGCGTTGAAGAAAGGGACAGGGCCAAAAACATTCAGTACTTC
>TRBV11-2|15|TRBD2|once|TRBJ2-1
CASSSTSGSYNEQFF
TGTGCCAGCAGCTCAACTAGCGGCTCCTACAATGAGCAGTTCTTC
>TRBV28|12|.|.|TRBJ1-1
CASSSRAPEAFF
TGTGCCAGCAGTTCCAGGGCACCCGAAGCTTTCTTT
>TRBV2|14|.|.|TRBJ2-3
CASRFQGSTDTQYF
TGTGCCAGCAGGTTTCAGGGAAGCACAGATACGCAGTATTTT
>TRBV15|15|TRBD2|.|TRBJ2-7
CATSRGVSGRDEQYF
TGTGCCACCAGCAGAGGGGTTAGCGGGAGGGACGAGCAGTACTTC
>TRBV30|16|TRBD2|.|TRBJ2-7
CAWSVRTSGFSHEQYF
TGTGCCTGGAGTGTACGAACTAGCGGGTTTAGTCACGAGCAGTACTTC
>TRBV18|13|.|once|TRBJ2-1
CASSPQGGNEQFF
TGTGCCAGCTCACCCCAGGGAGGCAATGAGCAGTTCTTC
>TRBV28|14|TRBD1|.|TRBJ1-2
CASSPPGQGARWTF
TGTGCCAGCAGCCCACCGGGACAGGGGGCCAGGTGGACCTTC
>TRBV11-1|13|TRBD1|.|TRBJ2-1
CASSSDRGLEQFF
TGTGCCAGCAGCTCCGACAGGGGGCTTGAGCAGTTCTTC
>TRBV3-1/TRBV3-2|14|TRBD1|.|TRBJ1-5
CASSPTGQHQPQHF
TGTGCCAGCAGCCCGACAGGGCAACATCAGCCCCAGCATTTT
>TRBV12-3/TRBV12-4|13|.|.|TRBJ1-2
CASSSISNYGYTF
TGTGCCAGCAGCAGTATTTCTAACTATGGCTACACCTTC
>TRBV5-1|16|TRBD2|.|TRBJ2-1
CASSLGGGSTYNEQFF
TGCGCCAGCAGCTTGGGCGGCGGGAGCACCTACAATGAGCAGTTCTTC
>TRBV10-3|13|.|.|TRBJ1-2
CAISFGQYYGYTF
TGTGCCATCAGTTTCGGACAGTACTATGGCTACACCTTC
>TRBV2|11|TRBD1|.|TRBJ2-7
CASSVAGQVIF
TGTGCCAGCAGTGTTGCGGGACAGGTTATCTTC
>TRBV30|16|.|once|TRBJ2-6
CACPPEGVGGANVLTF
TGTGCCTGCCCCCCCGAGGGAGTTGGTGGGGCCAACGTCCTGACTTTC